The source of this TCR beta chain is a study of CD8 T cells in Susac syndrome. When the RNA was reverse transcribed, random hexamers were used with an input of roughly 0.5 to 1 ug. TCRdb fed the immunoSEQ multiplex PCR reads into MiXCR, producing one record per CDR3 protein. Of fewer than 150,000 distinct CDR3 sequences in the sample, 91% are singletons; the top ten hold roughly 0.25%. The origin of this receptor is a human donor with multiple sclerosis. Material for sequencing was CD8+ T cells from PBMCs.

CDR3 in amino acids: CASSGGLSSYEQYF. The DNA for the CDR3 is TGTGCCAGCAGCGGTGGACTCAGCTCCTACGAGCAGTACTTC. This chain joins TRBV7-9 and TRBJ2-7; maybe TRBD2 (5 bases). Trimming stripped 5 bases from V and 0 bases from J, with 11 bases between. This CDR3 spans 14 amino acids. Germline V gene data show CDR1 as SEHNR and CDR2 as FQNEAQ (reference sequence).